This T cell receptor beta chain comes out of a study of metastatic and nonmetastatic thyroid tumors. The wider study: Thyroid patients, malignant and benign, had repertoires compared across blood and tumor or nodule tissue. The study's findings and limits: Reportedly, malignant thyroid tumors had significantly higher TCR beta diversity than benign nodules, in blood and tumor.

Nobody among the patients had been given any treatment before thyroid surgery. This clone has at least ten counts. No antigen is known for it. Germline assignment: CDR1 MNHNS and CDR2 SASEGT. After removal of 6 bases from V and 3 bases from J, the junction contained 6 bases not matched to a gene. The CDR3 is 15 residues long. TCRdb re-called clones from the PCR reads using MiXCR. The sample has tens of thousands of clones; approximately 12% are singletons. This chain joins TRBV6-1 and TRBJ2-1; 9 nucleotides agree with TRBD2. The sequenced sample consisted of tumor tissue. This clonotype was sampled from a female donor with papillary thyroid cancer or a benign thyroid nodule (not recorded which). Some clones in this sample may be carry-over from other donors' samples. CDR3: CASRGSGRFYNEQFF. In DNA, the CDR3 is TGTGCCAGCAGGGGTAGCGGGAGATTCTACAATGAGCAGTTCTTC.